This is a list of T cell receptor beta chains from one sample in a study of post-analysis software for immune sequencing data. TCRdb independently ran MiXCR on the PCR reads; one entry per CDR3 protein. The table lists approximately 570,000 distinct CDR3 sequences, 44% of them singletons. Sequenced: blood. These receptors all come from a girl aged 5 to 17 with multiple sclerosis. CDR3s include the opening cysteine and the closing phenylalanine or tryptophan. The D gene is left open where the match is weak. Clone size is not always given. Where it is, it says once, few, many or a class for expanded clones.

v_gene	j_gene	d_gene	abundance	CDR3aa	CDR3nt
TRBV29-1	TRBJ2-7	TRBD2	few	CSVEDEGGANSYEQYF	TGCAGCGTTGAAGATGAGGGAGGGGCAAACTCCTACGAGCAGTACTTC
TRBV6-2/TRBV6-3	TRBJ2-2	TRBD1	.	CASKRGTGNTGELFF	TGTGCCAGCAAGAGGGGGACAGGGAACACCGGGGAGCTGTTTTTT
TRBV20-1	TRBJ2-4	.	.	CSARDFQGIAKNIQYF	TGCAGTGCTAGAGATTTTCAGGGCATAGCCAAAAACATTCAGTACTTC
TRBV13	TRBJ2-1	.	.	CASSLASRRGTNNEQFF	TGTGCCAGCAGCTTAGCCTCTCGCCGGGGAACAAACAATGAGCAGTTCTTC
TRBV5-1	TRBJ1-1	.	few	CASSWTDPLNTEAFF	TGCGCCAGCAGCTGGACGGACCCCTTGAACACTGAAGCTTTCTTT
TRBV6-1	TRBJ1-1	.	.	CASSPLTDMNTEAFF	TGTGCCAGCAGTCCCCTGACAGATATGAACACTGAAGCTTTCTTT
TRBV5-1	TRBJ2-1	TRBD1	.	CASSTGQAKDNEQFF	TGCGCCAGCAGCACAGGACAGGCGAAAGACAATGAGCAGTTCTTC
TRBV7-9	TRBJ1-2	.	.	CASSLAHVGSGRYGYTF	TGTGCCAGCAGCTTAGCGCATGTTGGATCAGGGCGCTATGGCTACACCTTC
TRBV12-3/TRBV12-4	TRBJ2-4	TRBD1	.	CASSSGGMVGSYF	TGTGCCAGCAGTTCAGGGGGAATGGTGGGATCCTACTTC
TRBV4-1	TRBJ2-7	.	.	CASRQVGGSYEQYF	TGCGCCAGCAGACAAGTTGGGGGATCCTACGAGCAGTACTTC
TRBV6-6	TRBJ2-6	.	few	CASRGTPSEANVLTF	TGTGCCAGCAGGGGTACGCCCTCGGAGGCCAACGTCCTGACTTTC
TRBV25-1	TRBJ2-4	.	.	CASRSEVGEQYF	TGTGCCAGCAGATCGGAGGTGGGTGAGCAGTACTTC
TRBV12-3/TRBV12-4	TRBJ1-1	.	.	CASRRMATEAFF	TGTGCCAGCAGGAGGATGGCCACTGAAGCTTTCTTT
TRBV6-1	TRBJ2-7	.	.	CASRNLTEINYEQYF	TGTGCCAGCAGGAACCTGACAGAGATAAACTACGAGCAGTACTTC
TRBV4-2	TRBJ2-4	.	.	CASSQYGETGSVIKNIQYF	TGTGCCAGCAGCCAATATGGGGAAACAGGGTCCGTAATCAAAAACATTCAGTACTTC
TRBV5-1	TRBJ1-2	.	.	CASSPRARCGYTF	TGCGCCAGCAGCCCCAGGGCCCGCTGTGGCTACACCTTC
TRBV12-3/TRBV12-4	TRBJ1-2	.	.	CARTNGYTF	TGTGCCAGGACGAACGGCTACACCTTC
TRBV15	TRBJ2-5	TRBD1	few	CATSGSGTEGGETQYF	TGTGCCACCAGCGGTTCCGGGACAGAAGGAGGAGAGACCCAGTACTTC
TRBV7-6	TRBJ1-1	.	.	CASSLATGSEAFF	TGTGCCAGCAGCTTAGCGACGGGCAGTGAAGCTTTCTTT
TRBV27	TRBJ1-2	TRBD1	.	CTSSSGTAFLGGYTF	TGTACCAGCAGTTCGGGGACAGCGTTTTTGGGTGGCTACACCTTC
TRBV5-5	TRBJ1-2	.	many	CASSPRWVLDGYTF	TGTGCCAGCAGCCCCCGATGGGTATTAGATGGCTACACCTTC
TRBV20-1	TRBJ2-7	TRBD1	.	CSAPEGTGSGEQYF	TGCAGTGCGCCCGAAGGGACAGGGTCGGGCGAGCAGTACTTC
TRBV5-1	TRBJ2-1	TRBD2	.	CASSLGRGAMDEQFF	TGCGCCAGCAGCTTGGGGCGGGGGGCCATGGATGAGCAGTTCTTC
TRBV6-2/TRBV6-3	TRBJ2-2	.	few	CASSYRASFTGELFF	TGTGCCAGCAGTTACCGGGCTTCCTTCACCGGGGAGCTGTTTTTT
TRBV20-1	TRBJ1-4	.	.	CSARAWEKLFF	TGCAGTGCTAGAGCATGGGAAAAACTGTTTTTT
TRBV20-1	TRBJ2-7	.	.	CSAPLGGNRYEQYF	TGCAGTGCTCCCCTTGGGGGGAATAGGTACGAGCAGTACTTC
TRBV6-6	TRBJ1-1	TRBD1	.	CASSQTGANTEAFF	TGTGCCAGCAGCCAAACAGGGGCGAACACTGAAGCTTTCTTT
TRBV5-1	TRBJ2-1	.	few	CASSLGAANNEQFF	TGCGCCAGCAGCCTCGGGGCCGCTAACAATGAGCAGTTCTTC
TRBV9	TRBJ2-1	.	.	CASSPTDIDNEQFF	TGTGCCAGCAGCCCGACGGACATCGACAATGAGCAGTTCTTC
TRBV5-1	TRBJ1-1	.	few	CASSLLTGKNTEAFF	TGCGCCAGCAGCCTACTAACAGGGAAGAACACTGAAGCTTTCTTT
TRBV20-1	TRBJ1-5	.	few	CSALNDPGQPQHF	TGCAGTGCTCTCAATGACCCAGGTCAGCCCCAGCATTTT